This entry concerns a single TCR beta chain. Sequenced by immunoSEQ multiplex PCR; TCRdb stores in-frame clones only, minus some. Of about 530,000 clones listed, 60% to 80% are singletons. The data originate from a study of shared clonotypes between healthy human individuals. V lost 1 base and J 7 bases, leaving 7 bases between the germline ends. CDR1 and CDR2 (germline): SGHTA, FQGNSA. The length of the CDR3 is 13 residues. The sequence derives from a woman between 35 and 50 years old in good health. Some clones in this sample may be carry-over from other donors' samples. The chain carries TRBV7-2 and TRBJ1-4; no definite D call. The sequenced material came from PBMCs. The CDR3 loop reads CASSLGVREKLFF. The CDR3 nucleotides are TGTGCCAGCAGCTTAGGGGTTCGTGAAAAACTGTTTTTT.